A single sample is the source of the 27 T cell receptor beta chains below, sequenced in a study of blood T cell repertoires in COVID-19. Libraries were prepared by immunoSEQ multiplex PCR; TCRdb keeps only in-frame clonotypes and omits some of them. The table lists about 88,000 clones, about 88% of them singletons. Specimen: peripheral blood. The receptors come from a woman of 80 years or more with acute or convalescent COVID-19.

This chain links TRBV19 with TRBJ2-4; D might be TRBD2 (6 bases). Trimming took off 3 bases at V and 6 bases at J, with 15 bases between the two ends. Germline V gene data show CDR1 as LNHDA and CDR2 as SQIVND (reference sequence). The CDR3 contains 15 residues. The CDR3 nucleotides are TGTGCCAGTAGTATGTTAGGGGAGGTCAGAAACATTCAGTACTTC. Translating it yields CASSMLGEVRNIQYF.

The chain recombines TRBV7-2 with TRBJ2-3, with D tentatively TRBD2 (6 bases). From germline, CDR1 is SGHTA and CDR2 FQGNSA. Trimming cost V 2 bases and J 7 bases, with 13 bases left between them. The length of the CDR3 is 14 residues. The CDR3 spells CASSLLEGFNTQYF. The CDR3, as DNA: TGTGCCAGCAGCTTATTGGAGGGTTTTAATACGCAGTATTTT.

The V call is TRBV7-9, the J call TRBJ2-2; 8 nucleotides agree with TRBD2. V dropped 4 bases and J dropped 0; count of bases not matched to a gene: 4. The CDR3 is made up of 16 amino acids. In germline, CDR1 is SEHNR, CDR2 FQNEAQ (reference sequence). CDR3 DNA: TGTGCCAGCAGCTCCTTAGCGGGGCCGAACACCGGGGAGCTGTTTTTT. This encodes CASSSLAGPNTGELFF. Full variable domain (missing parts from reference TRBV7-9 and TRBJ2-2): DTGVSQNPRHKITKRGQNVTFRCDPISEHNRLYWYRQTLGQGPEFLTYFQNEAQLEKSRLLSDRFSAERPKGSFSTLEIQRTEQGDSAMYLCASSSLAGPNTGELFFGEGSRLTVL.

J is TRBJ1-1 and V is TRBV19; 8 bases are a match to TRBD1. Germline CDR1 is LNHDA and CDR2 is SQIVND (reference sequence). Losses at the gene ends were 5 bases for V and 3 bases for J; bases not matched to a gene: 2. This CDR3 spans 13 amino acids. The CDR3: CASSPDRDTEAFF. The CDR3 nucleotides read TGTGCCAGTAGTCCGGACAGGGACACTGAAGCTTTCTTT.

The rearrangement uses TRBV5-4 and TRBJ1-6; no clear D gene. Germline-derived CDR1 and CDR2 are SGHNT and YYREEE (reference sequence). This CDR3 is built from 14 residues. V dropped 3 bases and J dropped 7 bases, with 11 bases sitting between them. The CDR3 loop reads CASSSDTTNSPLHF. As DNA, the CDR3 is TGTGCCAGCAGCTCCGACACGACGAATTCACCCCTCCACTTT.

The rearrangement links TRBV7-3 to TRBJ2-1, with 11 bases aligning to TRBD2. CDR1 and CDR2 (germline): SGHTA, FQGTGA. Losses at the gene ends were 1 base for V and 5 bases for J; bases not matched to a gene: 16. This CDR3 contains 20 residues. The CDR3: CASSLSPTSGRGVGHNEQFF. CDR3 nucleotides: TGTGCCAGCAGCTTAAGCCCCACTAGCGGGAGAGGAGTAGGCCACAATGAGCAGTTCTTC.

This clone was observed a few times. The J gene is TRBJ1-1, the V gene TRBV7-3; D is possibly TRBD1 (5 bases). The CDR3 covers 15 residues. Per germline, CDR1 SGHTA and CDR2 FQGTGA. V dropped 5 bases and J dropped 5 bases, with 18 bases sitting between them. The CDR3: CASSPAPGKGTEAFF. DNA for the CDR3: TGTGCCAGCAGCCCAGCTCCAGGGAAAGGTACTGAAGCTTTCTTT.

This chain joins TRBV19 and TRBJ2-7, with 7 bases aligning to TRBD2. Germline V gene sequence: CDR1 LNHDA, CDR2 SQIVND (reference sequence). Trimming removed 5 bases from V and 0 bases from J; junction bases left unmatched: 7. The length of the CDR3 is 15 residues. The CDR3 reads CASSVTAGYSYEQYF. The CDR3 DNA follows: TGTGCCAGTAGTGTGACAGCGGGATACTCCTACGAGCAGTACTTC. Together with reference TRBV19 and TRBJ2-7, the CDR3 gives the full variable domain: DGGITQSPKYLFRKEGQNVTLSCEQNLNHDAMYWYRQDPGQGLRLIYYSQIVNDFQKGDIAEGYSVSREKKESFPLTVTSAQKNPTAFYLCASSVTAGYSYEQYFGPGTRLTVT.

The V call is TRBV7-9, the J call TRBJ1-2, with 8 bases matching TRBD1. The CDR3 loop spans 15 amino acids. V gave up 5 bases and J gave up 2 bases; unmatched junction bases: 7. CDR1 and CDR2 (germline): SEHNR, FQNEAQ (reference sequence). CDR3 nucleotides: TGTGCCAGCAGCCTGACAGGGGAAGCCAACTATGGCTACACCTTC. Translating gives CASSLTGEANYGYTF.

The rearrangement joins TRBV9 to TRBJ2-1; no firm D call. V lost 3 bases and J 3 bases, leaving 10 bases between the germline ends. Germline V gives CDR1 SGDLS, CDR2 YYNGEE. This CDR3 has 14 residues. CDR3 amino acids: CASSGEIIYNEQFF. CDR3 sequence (DNA): TGTGCCAGCAGCGGCGAGATTATCTACAATGAGCAGTTCTTC.

The chain recombines TRBV11-3 with TRBJ1-2; no definite D call. The germline V gene encodes CDR1 SGHNT and CDR2 YENEEA. V was pared by 6 bases and J by 4 bases, with 18 bases between. This CDR3 region has 15 residues. This CDR3 reads CASRLGGSIFYGYTF. CDR3 in DNA: TGTGCCAGCAGACTAGGAGGCAGCATTTTCTATGGCTACACCTTC.

The chain joins TRBV18 to TRBJ1-3; no reliable D call. CDR1 is KGHSH, CDR2 LQKENI, per germline. V lost 2 bases and J 0 bases, leaving 5 bases between the germline ends. The CDR3 extends over 14 amino acids. CDR3 protein: CASSPTASGNTIYF. Written as DNA, the CDR3 is TGTGCCAGCTCACCAACAGCCTCTGGAAACACCATATATTTT.

The chain combines TRBV7-2 with TRBJ1-2; possible D gene TRBD1, 6 bases. Deletions cut 1 base from V and 4 bases from J, with 16 bases between. The CDR3 is made up of 16 amino acids. Germline V CDR1 and CDR2: SGHTA, FQGNSA. The CDR3 DNA reads as TGTGCCAGCAGCTTAGTCAGGGGAACTACTGTCTATGGCTACACCTTC. It yields the protein CASSLVRGTTVYGYTF. The full variable domain, completed using reference TRBV7-2 and TRBJ1-2, is GAGVSQSPSNKVTEKGKDVELRCDPISGHTALYWYRQSLGQGLEFLIYFQGNSAPDKSGLPSDRFSAERTGGSVSTLTIQRTQQEDSAVYLCASSLVRGTTVYGYTFGSGTRLTVV.

Only a few counts were recorded for this clone. Other DNA sequences in the sample encode the same CDR3. CDR3 coding DNA: TGTGCCAGCAGCGTAGGACAGGGCAACTATGGCTACACCTTC. Amino acids: CASSVGQGNYGYTF. This chain links TRBV9 with TRBJ1-2, with 7 positions matching TRBD1. The length of the CDR3 is 14 residues. Germline CDR1 reads SGDLS; CDR2 reads YYNGEE. Trimming took 0 bases from V and 2 from J; bases not matched to a gene: 1.

The V and J genes are TRBV25-1 and TRBJ2-3; 8 bases match TRBD1. The CDR3 covers 17 residues. Germline V gene lookup returns CDR1 MGHDK and CDR2 SYGVNS. V shed 2 bases, J shed 5 bases, and the junction held 12 bases outside the gene matches. CDR3 residues: CASSELATGVNQDTQYF. DNA of the CDR3: TGTGCCAGCAGTGAACTAGCGACAGGGGTGAATCAAGATACGCAGTATTTT.

The chain carries TRBV18 and TRBJ2-2; 7 bases are shared with TRBD1. Per germline, CDR1 KGHSH and CDR2 LQKENI. V lost 5 bases to trimming and J lost 3 bases; unmatched junction nucleotides: 12. CDR3 length: 17 residues. The CDR3 region has the DNA TGTGCCAGCTCAGCGACCGGGACAGCCCCCGACACCGGGGAGCTGTTTTTT. Its translation is CASSATGTAPDTGELFF.

V gene TRBV18 combines with J gene TRBJ2-7, with TRBD2 identical over 7 bases. Germline V CDR1 and CDR2: KGHSH, LQKENI. CDR3 length: 15 residues. J was trimmed by 2 bases and V by 3 bases; bases with no gene match: 7. CDR3 sequence: CASSPIGLVPYEQYF. Here the CDR3 DNA reads TGTGCCAGCTCACCTATCGGACTAGTTCCCTACGAGCAGTACTTC.

This rearrangement joins TRBV5-1 to TRBJ2-7; a weak D match, TRBD1 (6 bases). CDR1 and CDR2 (germline): SGHRS, YFSETQ. The CDR3 runs to 13 residues. With 1 base removed from V and 5 bases from J, the gap between germline ends came to 10 bases. The CDR3 region has the DNA TGCGCCAGCAGCTTGACACAGGGCGACGAGCAGTACTTC. Translating gives CASSLTQGDEQYF.

V gene TRBV21-1 combines with J gene TRBJ1-2; the table's D call of TRBD1 was not tested on the DNA. TRBV21-1 is tagged as a pseudogene. This CDR3 is built from 13 residues. CDR3 residues: CASSGTAGDGYTF. The DNA for the CDR3 is TGTGCCAGCAGCGGGACAGCCGGGGATGGCTACACCTTC.

The chain has TRBV9 and TRBJ2-7, with 10 positions matching TRBD2. V gave up 0 bases and J gave up 4 bases; unmatched junction bases: 4. CDR3 length equals 15 residues. Germline CDR1 and CDR2: SGDLS and YYNGEE. For the CDR3, the DNA is TGTGCCAGCAGCGTAGGTACTAGCGGGGTTTACGAGCAGTACTTC. This gives the protein CASSVGTSGVYEQYF. Using reference TRBV9 and TRBJ2-7 for the parts outside the CDR3, the full variable domain is DSGVTQTPKHLITATGQRVTLRCSPRSGDLSVYWYQQSLDQGLQFLIQYYNGEERAKGNILERFSAQQFPDLHSELNLSSLELGDSALYFCASSVGTSGVYEQYFGPGTRLTVT.

This chain connects TRBV27 to TRBJ2-7, with TRBD1 matching 8 bases. This CDR3 has 15 amino acids. Trimming took 3 bases from V and 0 from J; bases not matched to a gene: 4. Germline loops: CDR1 MNHEY, CDR2 SMNVEV (reference sequence). The CDR3: CASSFTGGPSYEQYF. For the CDR3, the DNA is TGTGCCAGCAGTTTCACAGGGGGACCCTCCTACGAGCAGTACTTC.

The chain joins TRBV19 to TRBJ2-2; 12 nucleotides agree with TRBD2. The germline V gene has CDR1 LNHDA and CDR2 SQIVND (reference sequence). Trimming removed 3 bases from V and 2 bases from J; junction bases left unmatched: 10. CDR3 length: 19 amino acids. Written as DNA, the CDR3 is TGTGCCAGTAGTATTCGGAGACTAGCGGGGGATAAAAACACCGGGGAGCTGTTTTTT. Translation: CASSIRRLAGDKNTGELFF.

This chain links TRBV27 with TRBJ1-5; D unclear. This CDR3 spans 15 amino acids. V lost 6 bases to trimming and J lost 1 base, with 13 bases between them. The germline V gene has CDR1 MNHEY and CDR2 SMNVEV (reference sequence). The chain's CDR3 is CASRPTGGSNQPQHF. The CDR3 DNA reads TGTGCCAGCAGACCCACGGGTGGGAGCAATCAGCCCCAGCATTTT.

This chain connects TRBV14 to TRBJ2-4; 8 nucleotides line up with TRBD2. The germline CDR1 and CDR2 sequences are SGHDN and FVKESK. J gave up 7 bases and V 1 base, and 3 bases lay outside the gene matches. This CDR3 spans 14 amino acids. The CDR3 nucleotides are TGTGCCAGCAGCCAAGCGGGAGGGGGGAACATTCAGTACTTC. This gives the protein CASSQAGGGNIQYF.

The CDR3 is CASSVGQDRAETQYF. CDR3 nucleotides: TGTGCCAGCAGCGTAGGGCAAGACAGGGCAGAGACCCAGTACTTC. The V and J genes are TRBV9 and TRBJ2-5, with 7 bases matching TRBD1. This CDR3 region has 15 residues. The V and J ends lost 0 bases and 4 bases, in that order; junction bases with no gene match: 6. Germline CDR1 and CDR2: SGDLS and YYNGEE.

This clone appeared a single time. The gene calls are TRBV11-2 and TRBJ1-2; no definite D call. V was trimmed by 6 bases and J by 1 base, leaving 12 bases between them. Germline V CDR1 and CDR2: SGHAT, FQNNGV. The CDR3 runs 14 residues. The CDR3 DNA reads TGTGCCAGCAGTCGACCGGGAGTTAACTATGGCTACACCTTC. Its protein is CASSRPGVNYGYTF.

This rearrangement joins TRBV18 to TRBJ2-7; 8 bases are a match to TRBD2. CDR1 is KGHSH and CDR2 is LQKENI in the germline V gene. The V and J ends lost 3 bases and 4 bases, in that order; junction bases with no gene match: 8. The CDR3 sequence is 15 residues long. The CDR3 DNA reads TGTGCCAGCTCACCTGTCCCGGGACTAGGGTACGAGCAGTACTTC. It is translated as CASSPVPGLGYEQYF.